The text below deals with one TCR beta chain. The antigen is not known. The data were obtained in a study of vaccination and CD4 T cells after COVID-19. The Oncomine TCR Beta short-read assay sequenced DNA from cultured CD4+ T cells. TCRdb fed the PCR reads into MiXCR, producing one record per CDR3 protein. The repertoire holds over 10,000 distinct CDR3 sequences, with roughly half as singletons. Between the trimmed V and J ends, which lost 5 bases and 13 bases, there was a span of 19 bases. The CDR3 contains 14 residues. CDR1 is SGHNT, CDR2 YYREEE, per germline (reference sequence). Treatment: roughly ten-day PBMC culture with coronavirus spike peptide pools or control peptides (ViraFEST assay).

The TCR comes from a human donor who had recovered from COVID-19. This rearrangement joins TRBV5-4 to TRBJ1-6; TRBD1 is a possible D gene (5 bases). The sequencing sample was made of CD4+ T cells from blood, cultured in vitro. The CDR3 loop is CASRPGTDISPLHF. The CDR3 DNA is TGTGCCAGCAGGCCCGGGACTGATATTAGTCCCCTCCACTTT. Full variable domain (remainder filled in from reference TRBV5-4 and TRBJ1-6): ETGVTQSPTHLIKTRGQQVTLRCSSQSGHNTVSWYQQALGQGPQFIFQYYREEENGRGNFPPRFSGLQFPNYSSELNVNALELDDSALYLCASRPGTDISPLHFGNGTRLTVT.